This entry concerns a single T cell receptor beta chain. Germline CDR1 is MDHEN and CDR2 is SYDVKM. V shed 6 bases and J 5 bases; nucleotides not matched to a gene: 8. The CDR3 totals 17 residues. This sample is drawn from a study of PD-L1 blockade in urothelial cancer. The table came from immunoSEQ multiplex PCR; TCRdb's copy has only in-frame clones and leaves some out. This sample has tens of thousands of clones, with 75% to 95% found just once. The receptor comes from a man aged 70-80 years with urothelial cancer. The rearrangement links TRBV28 to TRBJ2-3; 16 bases line up with TRBD2. This specimen was PBMCs, taken around atezolizumab (anti-PD-L1) treatment. The CDR3 protein is CASRTRGLAGGGDTQYF. The CDR3 region has the DNA TGTGCCAGCAGGACCCGGGGACTAGCGGGAGGGGGAGATACGCAGTATTTT. The full variable domain, in which reference TRBV28 and TRBJ2-3 provide the parts outside the CDR3, is DVKVTQSSRYLVKRTGEKVFLECVQDMDHENMFWYRQDPGLGLRLIYFSYDVKMKEKGDIPEGYSVSREKKERFSLILESASTNQTSMYLCASRTRGLAGGGDTQYFGPGTRLTVL.